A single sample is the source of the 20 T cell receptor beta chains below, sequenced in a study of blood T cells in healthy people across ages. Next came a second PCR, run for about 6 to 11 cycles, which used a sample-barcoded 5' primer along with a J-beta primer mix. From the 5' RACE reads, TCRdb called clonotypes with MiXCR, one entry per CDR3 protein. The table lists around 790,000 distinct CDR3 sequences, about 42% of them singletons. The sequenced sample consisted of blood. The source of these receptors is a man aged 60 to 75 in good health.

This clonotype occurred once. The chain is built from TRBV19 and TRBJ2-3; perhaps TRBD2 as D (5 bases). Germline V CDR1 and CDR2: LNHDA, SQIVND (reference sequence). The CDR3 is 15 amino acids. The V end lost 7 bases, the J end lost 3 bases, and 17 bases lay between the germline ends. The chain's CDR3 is CASNPSTGRTDTQYF. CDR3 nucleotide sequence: TGTGCCAGTAATCCTAGCACGGGGAGAACAGATACGCAGTATTTT. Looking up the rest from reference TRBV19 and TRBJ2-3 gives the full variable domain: DGGITQSPKYLFRKEGQNVTLSCEQNLNHDAMYWYRQDPGQGLRLIYYSQIVNDFQKGDIAEGYSVSREKKESFPLTVTSAQKNPTAFYLCASNPSTGRTDTQYFGPGTRLTVL.

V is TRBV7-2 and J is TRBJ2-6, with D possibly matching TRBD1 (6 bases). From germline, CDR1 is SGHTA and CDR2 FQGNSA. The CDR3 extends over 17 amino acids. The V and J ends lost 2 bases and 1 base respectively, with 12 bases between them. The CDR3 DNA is TGTGCCAGCAGCTTAACAGGGTTAAAGTCTGGGGCCAACGTCCTGACTTTC. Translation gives CASSLTGLKSGANVLTF.

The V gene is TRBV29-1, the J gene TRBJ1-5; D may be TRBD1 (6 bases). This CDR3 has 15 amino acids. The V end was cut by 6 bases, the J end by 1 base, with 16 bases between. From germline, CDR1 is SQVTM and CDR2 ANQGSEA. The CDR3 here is CSVSLTTGSNQPQHF. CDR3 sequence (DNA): TGCAGCGTCTCGCTCACCACAGGGAGCAATCAGCCCCAGCATTTT.

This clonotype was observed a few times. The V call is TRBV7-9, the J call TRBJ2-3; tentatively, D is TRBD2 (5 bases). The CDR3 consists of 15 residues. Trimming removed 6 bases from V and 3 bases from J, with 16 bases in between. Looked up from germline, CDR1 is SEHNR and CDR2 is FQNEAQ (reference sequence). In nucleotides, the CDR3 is TGTGCCAGCAGTTCACCCCCCCCGGGGACAGATACGCAGTATTTT. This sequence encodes CASSSPPPGTDTQYF.

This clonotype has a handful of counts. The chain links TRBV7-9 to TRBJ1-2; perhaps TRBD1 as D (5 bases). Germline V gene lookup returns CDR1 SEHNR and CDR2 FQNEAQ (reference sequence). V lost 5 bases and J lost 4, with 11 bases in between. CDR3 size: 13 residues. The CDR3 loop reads CASSRQGGYGYTF. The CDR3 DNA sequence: TGTGCCAGCAGCCGTCAGGGCGGCTATGGCTACACCTTC.

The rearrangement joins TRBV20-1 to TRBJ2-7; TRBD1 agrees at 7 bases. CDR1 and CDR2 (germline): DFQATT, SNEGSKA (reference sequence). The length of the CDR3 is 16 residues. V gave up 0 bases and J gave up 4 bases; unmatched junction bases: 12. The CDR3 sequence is CSARDLWRGTEYEQYF. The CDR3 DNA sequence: TGCAGTGCTAGAGATCTCTGGCGTGGGACAGAGTACGAGCAGTACTTC.

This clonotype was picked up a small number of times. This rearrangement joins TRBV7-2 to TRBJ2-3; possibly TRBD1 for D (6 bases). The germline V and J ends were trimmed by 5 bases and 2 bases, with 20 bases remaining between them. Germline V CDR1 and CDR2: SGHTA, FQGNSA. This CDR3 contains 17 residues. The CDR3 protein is CASSLKNTGWNTDTQYF. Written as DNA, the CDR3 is TGTGCCAGCAGCCTGAAGAACACAGGGTGGAACACAGATACGCAGTATTTT.

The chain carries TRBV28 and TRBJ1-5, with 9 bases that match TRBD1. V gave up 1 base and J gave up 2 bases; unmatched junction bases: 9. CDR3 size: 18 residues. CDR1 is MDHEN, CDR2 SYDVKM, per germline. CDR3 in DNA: TGTGCCAGCAGTTTATCACCGGACAGGGGAATAGGCAATCAGCCCCAGCATTTT. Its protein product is CASSLSPDRGIGNQPQHF.

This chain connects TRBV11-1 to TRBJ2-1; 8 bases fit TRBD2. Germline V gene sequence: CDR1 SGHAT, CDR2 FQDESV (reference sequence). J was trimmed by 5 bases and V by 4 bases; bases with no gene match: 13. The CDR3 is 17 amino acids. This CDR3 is CASSSLGGAGGDNEQFF. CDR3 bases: TGTGCCAGCAGCTCCCTAGGGGGGGCGGGGGGAGACAATGAGCAGTTCTTC.

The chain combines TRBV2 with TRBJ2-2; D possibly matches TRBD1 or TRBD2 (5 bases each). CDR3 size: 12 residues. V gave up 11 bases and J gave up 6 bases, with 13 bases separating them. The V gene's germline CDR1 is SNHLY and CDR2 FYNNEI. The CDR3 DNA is TGTGCCGGGGACGTGGGGGCCGGGGAGCTGTTTTTT. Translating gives CAGDVGAGELFF.

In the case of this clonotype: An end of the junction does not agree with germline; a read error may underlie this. The CDR3 loop is CAWRGSGSHEQYF. The CDR3 nucleotides read TGTGCCTGGAGGGGATCAGGCTCCCACGAGCAGTACTTC. The genes are TRBV30 and TRBJ2-5; unclear D gene. The DNA end favors TRBJ2-7, so the J call may be wrong. This CDR3 has 13 amino acids. Germline-derived CDR1 and CDR2 are GTSNPN and SVGIG (reference sequence).

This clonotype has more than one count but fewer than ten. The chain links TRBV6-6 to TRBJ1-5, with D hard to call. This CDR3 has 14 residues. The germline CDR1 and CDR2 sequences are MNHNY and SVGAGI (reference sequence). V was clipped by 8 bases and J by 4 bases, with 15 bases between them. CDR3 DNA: TGTGCCAGCCGCAGAGGGCAGACAAATCAGCCCCAGCATTTT. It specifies CASRRGQTNQPQHF.

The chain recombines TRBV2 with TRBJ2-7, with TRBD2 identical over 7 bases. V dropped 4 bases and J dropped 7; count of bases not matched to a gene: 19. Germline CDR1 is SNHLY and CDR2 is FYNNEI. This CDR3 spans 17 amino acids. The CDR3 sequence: CASSVGTGRVRYNEQYF. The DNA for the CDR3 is TGTGCCAGCAGTGTGGGCACGGGGAGGGTCCGGTACAATGAGCAGTACTTC.

The CDR3 DNA follows: TGTGCCAGCTCACCACCTTACGGGGTTCGGGCAGATACGCAGTATTTT. The encoded protein is CASSPPYGVRADTQYF. This rearrangement joins TRBV18 to TRBJ2-3; D may be TRBD2 (5 bases). The CDR3 spans 16 residues. Germline values: CDR1 KGHSH, CDR2 LQKENI. V dropped 0 bases and J dropped 4 bases, with 14 bases sitting between them.

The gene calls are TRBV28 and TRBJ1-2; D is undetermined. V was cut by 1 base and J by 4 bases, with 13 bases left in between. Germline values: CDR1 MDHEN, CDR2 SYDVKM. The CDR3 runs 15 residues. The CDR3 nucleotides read TGTGCCAGCAGTTTATTAGCGGCTACGGGCTATGGCTACACCTTC. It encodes CASSLLAATGYGYTF.

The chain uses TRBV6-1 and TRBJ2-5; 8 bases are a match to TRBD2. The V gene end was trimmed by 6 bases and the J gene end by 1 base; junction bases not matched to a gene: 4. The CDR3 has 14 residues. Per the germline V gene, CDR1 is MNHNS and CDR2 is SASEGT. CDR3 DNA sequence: TGTGCCAGCAGCGGGGGGGGGCCCCAAGAGACCCAGTACTTC. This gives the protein CASSGGGPQETQYF.

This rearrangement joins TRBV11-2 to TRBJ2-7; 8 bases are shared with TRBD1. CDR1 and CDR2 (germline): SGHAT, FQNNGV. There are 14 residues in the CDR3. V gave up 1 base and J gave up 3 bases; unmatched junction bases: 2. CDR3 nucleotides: TGTGCCAGCAGCTTAGTACAGGGGGTCTACGAGCAGTACTTC. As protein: CASSLVQGVYEQYF.

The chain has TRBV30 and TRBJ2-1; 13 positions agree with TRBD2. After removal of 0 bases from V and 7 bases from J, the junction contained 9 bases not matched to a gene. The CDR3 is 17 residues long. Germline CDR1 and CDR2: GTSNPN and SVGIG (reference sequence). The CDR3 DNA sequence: TGTGCCTGGAGTGTTAGTACTAGCGGGGGGGCAATTAATGAGCAGTTCTTC. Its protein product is CAWSVSTSGGAINEQFF.

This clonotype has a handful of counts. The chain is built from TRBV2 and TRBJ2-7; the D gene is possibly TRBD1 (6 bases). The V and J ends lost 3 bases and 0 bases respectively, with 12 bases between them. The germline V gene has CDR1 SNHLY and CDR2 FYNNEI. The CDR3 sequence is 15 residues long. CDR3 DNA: TGTGCCAGCAGTGACACCACAGGGACCTCCTACGAGCAGTACTTC. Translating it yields CASSDTTGTSYEQYF.

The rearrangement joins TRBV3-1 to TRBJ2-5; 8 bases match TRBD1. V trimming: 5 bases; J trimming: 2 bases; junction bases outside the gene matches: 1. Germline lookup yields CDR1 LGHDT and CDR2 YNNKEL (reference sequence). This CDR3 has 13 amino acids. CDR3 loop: CASSDRGQETQYF. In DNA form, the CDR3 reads TGTGCCAGCAGCGACAGGGGTCAAGAGACCCAGTACTTC.